This T cell receptor beta chain was sequenced for a study of post-analysis software for immune sequencing data. On the study more broadly: Patients had relapsing-remitting, secondary progressive or progressive-relapsing multiple sclerosis; some lacked subtype. General observations from the study: A significant reduction in normalized Chao1 diversity was observed in multiple sclerosis patients versus controls. Patients carried roughly 5 TRBV segments more frequently than controls did, and TRBV5-6, TRBV5-1 and TRBV20-1 were among them. F-measure co-clustering was strong for batch-matched samples.

The V end lost 4 bases, the J end lost 2 bases, and 15 bases lay between the germline ends. Looked up from germline, CDR1 is SQVTM and CDR2 is ANQGSEA. This CDR3 region has 15 residues. Prepared TCR beta cDNA libraries contained unique molecular identifiers. The source material, about 0.9 to 10 million T cells, gave rise to about 460,000 cDNA molecules. TCRdb reanalysed the PCR reads using MiXCR and keeps one entry per CDR3 protein. The sample lists 740,000 or so distinct CDR3 sequences, under 70% seen once, with approximately 4.5% in the top ten. The sample holds a few counts of this clonotype. Its antigen remains unidentified.

Sequencing was performed on blood. This chain joins TRBV29-1 and TRBJ1-5; TRBD1 is a possible D gene (5 bases). This TCR came from a girl aged 5 to 17 with multiple sclerosis. As DNA, the CDR3 is TGCAGCGTTGTTGGGGCCGGGACTGGCAATCAGCCCCAGCATTTT. Translated, it gives CSVVGAGTGNQPQHF.